Here is one TCR beta chain with its context. CDR3 length: 16 amino acids. With V trimmed by 0 bases and J by 6 bases, 9 bases remained unmatched. Germline V lookup: CDR1 SGDLS, CDR2 YYNGEE. Under the authors' procedure: Amplification of reference gene primers was used by the study to estimate nucleated cell counts. Only in-frame clones appear in the TCRdb table, and some are missing; sequencing was by immunoSEQ multiplex PCR. Clone size and V and J calls were adopted from that table, with D and trimming inferred from the DNA. The table shows 140,000 or so clones, with 80% occurring only once. This sample is part of a study of blood T cell repertoires in COVID-19. Background on the study: Some COVID-19 samples were acute and others convalescent; all came from the United States, Italy and Spain. T cells, B-cell-depleted T cells, or PBMCs provided the cDNA or gDNA that served as material.

Sequenced: peripheral blood. The chain couples TRBV9 to TRBJ2-7; 10 bases line up with TRBD1. This receptor was taken from a woman in her forties or fifties with acute or convalescent COVID-19. CDR3 sequence: CASSVDWGQGRSEQYF. The CDR3 DNA reads as TGTGCCAGCAGCGTAGATTGGGGACAGGGGCGAAGCGAGCAGTACTTC.